The 19 T cell receptor beta chains reported below all come from one sample, sequenced in a study of identical twins. TCRdb processed the 5' RACE reads anew with MiXCR; each CDR3 protein has one entry. The sample carries hundreds of thousands of distinct CDR3 sequences, roughly 20% recorded once. The data also belong to a second study, concerning T cells expressing NK-cell markers.

What was sequenced was PBMCs. The receptors derive from a woman aged 18-35 years in good health.

The genes are TRBV6-1 and TRBJ1-1; D not certain. Trimming took 8 bases from V and 3 from J, leaving 10 bases between them. This CDR3 has 12 amino acids. CDR1 and CDR2 (germline): MNHNS, SASEGT. The CDR3 DNA sequence: TGTGCCAGCTTAGGTTACGACACTGAAGCTTTCTTT. It specifies CASLGYDTEAFF.

This clonotype was seen more than once but under ten times. The J gene is TRBJ2-3, the V gene TRBV10-3; D is uncertain. The CDR3 sequence is 13 residues long. CDR1 and CDR2 (germline): ENHRY, SYGVKD. V lost 4 bases and J 6 bases, leaving 11 bases between the germline ends. The CDR3 DNA follows: TGTGCCATCAGTGGGCAGCCCGGGGATACGCAGTATTTT. It yields the protein CAISGQPGDTQYF.

V and J are TRBV7-2 and TRBJ1-2, with TRBD1 matching 7 bases. The V segment lost 1 base and the J segment 4 bases; nucleotides outside the gene matches: 3. Per germline, CDR1 SGHTA and CDR2 FQGNSA. The CDR3 sequence is 14 residues long. CDR3 protein: CASSLEHRGYGYTF. The CDR3 DNA is TGTGCCAGCAGCTTAGAACACAGGGGCTATGGCTACACCTTC.

V gene TRBV10-3 combines with J gene TRBJ1-2; no definite D call. The V gene's germline CDR1 is ENHRY and CDR2 SYGVKD. V was shortened by 7 bases and J by 6 bases, with 9 bases between the two germline ends. The CDR3 is made up of 11 amino acids. The CDR3 nucleotides are TGTGCCATCACTGCGGGCGATGGCTACACCTTC. Amino acids: CAITAGDGYTF.

This clonotype was seen a few times. The limits of the CDR3 on the DNA are not certain, so only TCRdb's listed CDR3 is given. The chain employs TRBV29-1 and TRBJ2-5; TRBD2 is taken as the D call from the table, unchecked against the DNA. The CDR3 sequence runs 12 residues, both termini included. The germline V gene has CDR1 SQVTM and CDR2 ANQGSEA. CDR3 loop: CSVGAGTSGLYF.

The chain combines TRBV12-3 or TRBV12-4 with TRBJ2-1; weak D call: TRBD1 (5 bases). Trimming took off 4 bases at V and 12 bases at J, with 16 bases between the two ends. The CDR3 consists of 13 residues. Written as DNA, the CDR3 is TGTGCCAGCAGTTCCAGGGCAGCCCATGGGCAGTTCTTC. This codes for CASSSRAAHGQFF.

This chain connects TRBV18 to TRBJ2-1; TRBD1 matches 10 bases. The V segment lost 0 bases and the J segment 8 bases; nucleotides outside the gene matches: 4. Germline V gene data show CDR1 as KGHSH and CDR2 as LQKENI. The CDR3 spans 15 residues. CDR3 in amino acids: CASSPPGDRGYEQFF. Here the CDR3 DNA reads TGTGCCAGCTCACCACCCGGGGACAGGGGCTATGAGCAGTTCTTC.

The J gene is TRBJ2-1, the V gene TRBV12-3 or TRBV12-4; 10 nucleotides align to TRBD2. The CDR3 consists of 15 residues. J was trimmed by 9 bases and V by 6 bases; bases with no gene match: 11. This CDR3 reads CASREGSGGAREQFF. CDR3 DNA sequence: TGTGCCAGCAGGGAGGGGAGCGGGGGGGCACGTGAGCAGTTCTTC.

Many counts were recorded for this clonotype. This chain joins TRBV7-9 and TRBJ2-7; 7 bases line up with TRBD2. Looked up from germline, CDR1 is SEHNR and CDR2 is FQNEAQ (reference sequence). The CDR3 spans 14 residues. Unmatched junction bases numbered 4, after V lost 1 base and J lost 4 bases. The CDR3 DNA follows: TGTGCCAGCAGCTTAGGGGCTAGCGGATACGAGCAGTACTTC. The encoded protein is CASSLGASGYEQYF.

This chain connects TRBV5-1 to TRBJ2-5; D unresolved. The germline V gene encodes CDR1 SGHRS and CDR2 YFSETQ. The V and J ends lost 0 bases and 5 bases respectively, with 17 bases between them. The CDR3 spans 16 residues. CDR3: CASSLGVTAVGETQYF. CDR3 coding DNA: TGCGCCAGCAGCTTGGGTGTGACCGCCGTGGGGGAGACCCAGTACTTC.

This clonotype occurred a few times. V usage is TRBV9 and J usage is TRBJ1-1; TRBD1 matches at 7 bases. Germline CDR1 is SGDLS and CDR2 is YYNGEE. V was clipped by 4 bases and J by 1 base; unmatched bases: 7. The CDR3 consists of 15 residues. DNA of the CDR3: TGTGCCAGCAGCCCCCGGGACAGACCGAACACTGAAGCTTTCTTT. Translation gives CASSPRDRPNTEAFF. The full variable domain, rest sourced from reference TRBV9 and TRBJ1-1, is DSGVTQTPKHLITATGQRVTLRCSPRSGDLSVYWYQQSLDQGLQFLIQYYNGEERAKGNILERFSAQQFPDLHSELNLSSLELGDSALYFCASSPRDRPNTEAFFGQGTRLTVV.

This clonotype has only a few counts. The CDR3: CATGGETQYF. The CDR3 nucleotides are TGTGCCACCGGTGGGGAGACCCAGTACTTC. The chain carries TRBV18 and TRBJ2-5, with D unresolved. Germline V gives CDR1 KGHSH, CDR2 LQKENI. Deletions cut 10 bases from V and 5 bases from J, with 8 bases between. The CDR3 runs to 10 residues. Full variable domain (missing parts from reference TRBV18 and TRBJ2-5): NAGVMQNPRHLVRRRGQEARLRCSPMKGHSHVYWYRQLPEEGLKFMVYLQKENIIDESGMPKERFSAEFPKEGPSILRIQQVVRGDSAAYFCATGGETQYFGPGTRLLVL.

This clonotype was picked up a small number of times. CDR3 nucleotide sequence: TGCAGTCCTACGACTGGAAACACCATATATTTT. Its protein is CSPTTGNTIYF. This chain uses TRBV20-1 with TRBJ1-3; D not resolved. CDR1 DFQATT and CDR2 SNEGSKA come from the germline V gene (reference sequence). Trimming left V 8 bases short and J 2 bases short, with 7 bases between. The CDR3 has 11 amino acids.

This clonotype was seen a handful of times. The chain recombines TRBV12-5 with TRBJ1-1; D possibly corresponds to TRBD1 (5 bases). This CDR3 comprises 13 residues. V was trimmed by 8 bases and J by 1 base, leaving 11 bases between them. CDR1 and CDR2 (germline): LGHNT, FRNRAP. The CDR3 protein is CASFQDTNTEAFF. The DNA for the CDR3 is TGTGCTAGTTTCCAGGACACGAACACTGAAGCTTTCTTT.

At least ten counts were recorded for this clonotype. The chain links TRBV7-2 to TRBJ2-1; no definite D call. V lost 0 bases and J lost 5, with 5 bases in between. The CDR3 totals 13 residues. The germline V gene has CDR1 SGHTA and CDR2 FQGNSA. The CDR3 DNA is TGTGCCAGCAGCTTAGCGGTAGACAATGAGCAGTTCTTC. Translated, it gives CASSLAVDNEQFF.

This clonotype was detected a few times. It is likely a read error, because the conserved phenylalanine at the end of the CDR3 is missing. The limits of the CDR3 on the DNA are not certain, so only TCRdb's listed CDR3 is given. CDR3 amino acids: CASSLLGLPDTYTL. The chain joins TRBV5-5 to TRBJ1-1. Germline-derived CDR1 and CDR2 are SGHKS and YYEKEE (reference sequence). The CDR3 comprises 14 residues, both ends counted.

This chain joins TRBV20-1 and TRBJ2-7; a possible D gene is TRBD2 (6 bases). The V end was cut by 7 bases, the J end by 3 bases, with 13 bases between. The CDR3 extends over 12 amino acids. Germline V gene sequence: CDR1 DFQATT, CDR2 SNEGSKA (reference sequence). CDR3 in amino acids: CSGAAGGYEQYF. For the CDR3, the DNA is TGCAGTGGGGCAGCCGGGGGCTACGAGCAGTACTTC.

The chain uses TRBV25-1 and TRBJ1-1, with 9 bases lining up with TRBD1. Trimming cost V 0 bases and J 0 bases; bases outside gene matches: 5. CDR1 is MGHDK and CDR2 is SYGVNS in the germline V gene. The CDR3 is made up of 17 amino acids. In DNA, the CDR3 is TGTGCCAGCAGTGAATACGGGACAGGGACACTGAACACTGAAGCTTTCTTT. This translates into CASSEYGTGTLNTEAFF.

The table lists this clonotype with a few counts. V usage is TRBV9 and J usage is TRBJ1-1, with a weak D call TRBD1 (6 bases). The germline V gene encodes CDR1 SGDLS and CDR2 YYNGEE. Trimming left V 0 bases short and J 5 bases short, with 11 bases between. This CDR3 is built from 14 residues. The CDR3 DNA reads TGTGCCAGCAGCGTAGAACAGGGAAGGACTGAAGCTTTCTTT. Encoded protein: CASSVEQGRTEAFF.